These T cell receptor beta chains were read from a single sample in a study of memory CD4+ T cells and cytomegalovirus serostatus. Here immunoSEQ multiplex PCR was the method, and the copy in TCRdb shows in-frame clones only, minus some. The sample includes tens of thousands of clones, over 65% of them seen just once. Source material: memory CD4+ T cells from blood. The receptors were sampled from an adult in good health and CMV-seronegative. CDR3s include the opening cysteine and the closing phenylalanine or tryptophan. Fields, in order: V gene, J gene, clone size, D gene, CDR3 protein, CDR3 DNA. The D gene is left open where the match is weak. For some rows the clone size is stated as once, few or many, or as a class when expanded; others skip it.

TRBV19,TRBJ2-3,once,.,CASSFGSSADTQYF,TGTGCCAGTAGTTTCGGGAGTTCTGCAGATACGCAGTATTTT
TRBV9,TRBJ2-3,few,.,CASSQTRGADTQYF,TGTGCCAGCAGCCAAACTAGGGGCGCAGATACGCAGTATTTT
TRBV7-2,TRBJ1-4,.,TRBD1,CASGDGQGAGKLFF,TGTGCCAGCGGCGACGGACAGGGGGCAGGGAAACTGTTTTTT
TRBV10-3,TRBJ1-5,.,.,CAISERSDQPQHF,TGTGCCATCAGTGAACGGTCAGATCAGCCCCAGCATTTT
TRBV27,TRBJ2-2,.,TRBD1,CASSHWTGSGGELFF,TGTGCCAGCAGCCATTGGACAGGGTCAGGCGGGGAGCTGTTTTTT
TRBV25-1,TRBJ2-6,.,.,CASSSGANVLTF,TGTGCCAGCAGTTCCGGGGCCAACGTCCTGACTTTC
TRBV19,TRBJ2-5,.,TRBD1,CASSVGTGVTTQYF,TGTGCCAGTAGTGTTGGGACAGGGGTAACGACCCAGTACTTC
TRBV29-1,TRBJ1-1,.,.,CSVTVGGRTEAFF,TGCAGCGTAACGGTCGGAGGTCGGACTGAAGCTTTCTTT
TRBV15,TRBJ1-2,.,TRBD1,CATSRDRERGHGYTF,TGTGCCACCAGCAGAGATCGAGAGAGGGGGCATGGCTACACCTTC
TRBV5-1,TRBJ1-1,.,.,CASKKESGWPEAFF,TGCGCCTCCAAAAAGGAGTCTGGGTGGCCTGAAGCTTTCTTT
TRBV7-8,TRBJ2-1,.,.,CASSLVSGEQFF,TGTGCCAGCAGCTTAGTTTCGGGAGAGCAGTTCTTC
TRBV6-1,TRBJ1-2,.,TRBD1,CASSDRDRGGYTF,TGTGCCAGCAGTGACCGGGACAGAGGCGGCTACACCTTC
TRBV6-1,TRBJ2-2,.,.,CASREGLRNTGELFF,TGTGCCAGCAGAGAAGGGCTAAGAAACACCGGGGAGCTGTTTTTT
TRBV6-6,TRBJ1-2,.,TRBD1,CASSTGDSYGYTF,TGTGCCAGCAGTACAGGGGACTCCTATGGCTACACCTTC
TRBV4-1,TRBJ2-3,once,.,CASSQEFYGSTPDTQYF,TGCGCCAGCAGCCAAGAATTTTACGGGAGCACGCCTGATACGCAGTATTTT
TRBV19,TRBJ1-5,once,.,CASSIGFNQPQHF,TGTGCCAGTAGTATTGGCTTCAATCAGCCCCAGCATTTT
TRBV19,TRBJ1-1,.,.,CASKTGSSNTEAFF,TGTGCCAGTAAGACTGGGAGTTCGAACACTGAAGCTTTCTTT
TRBV5-1,TRBJ2-7,.,.,CASSSSTAYEQYF,TGCGCCAGCAGCTCTAGCACTGCCTACGAGCAGTACTTC
TRBV7-9,TRBJ2-1,.,.,CASSSRNGAEQFF,TGTGCCAGCAGCTCCCGAAACGGGGCTGAGCAGTTCTTC
TRBV9,TRBJ2-5,few,.,CASSVTPSAAGRETQYF,TGTGCCAGCAGCGTAACACCCTCGGCGGCTGGGAGGGAGACCCAGTACTTC
TRBV28,TRBJ2-5,.,.,CASSAPRGQETQYF,TGTGCCAGCAGTGCCCCGAGGGGCCAAGAGACCCAGTACTTC
TRBV5-1,TRBJ2-7,.,.,CASSLAGTGVYEQYF,TGCGCCAGCAGCTTGGCCGGGACTGGGGTTTACGAGCAGTACTTC
TRBV18,TRBJ1-3,.,.,CASSLLPASSGNTIYF,TGTGCCAGCTCACTTCTTCCCGCCAGCTCTGGAAACACCATATATTTT
TRBV7-2,TRBJ2-5,.,.,CASSLKYQETQYF,TGTGCCAGCAGCTTAAAGTACCAAGAGACCCAGTACTTC
TRBV15,TRBJ1-4,.,.,CATSRDHGGRELFF,TGTGCCACCAGCAGAGATCACGGGGGACGGGAACTGTTTTTT
TRBV4-1,TRBJ1-2,.,.,CASSQDLTLANYGYTF,TGCGCCAGCAGCCAAGATCTGACGCTAGCTAACTATGGCTACACCTTC
TRBV4-3,TRBJ2-1,.,TRBD2,CASSQEGLVSGRASSYNEQFF,TGCGCCAGCAGCCAAGAAGGATTGGTAAGCGGGAGGGCCTCGTCCTACAATGAGCAGTTCTTC
TRBV5-6,TRBJ1-2,.,.,CASSTLTGGPSYGYTF,TGTGCCAGCAGCACGTTAACCGGGGGACCCTCCTATGGCTACACCTTC
TRBV4-3,TRBJ2-3,.,TRBD2,CASRPTSGTDTQYF,TGCGCCAGCAGACCGACTAGCGGCACAGATACGCAGTATTTT
TRBV4-3,TRBJ1-2,.,.,CASSQDPMPAVGYTF,TGCGCCAGCAGCCAAGATCCCATGCCAGCAGTGGGCTACACCTTC
TRBV28,TRBJ2-7,once,.,CASSAIVGLSEQYF,TGTGCCAGCAGTGCCATCGTTGGTCTCTCCGAGCAGTACTTC
TRBV28,TRBJ2-1,.,.,CARTKLQEQFF,TGTGCCAGAACTAAGTTACAGGAGCAGTTCTTC
TRBV18,TRBJ1-6,.,.,CASAQSGAQNSPLHF,TGTGCCAGCGCCCAGTCGGGGGCGCAAAATTCACCCCTCCACTTT
TRBV2,TRBJ2-7,few,.,CASSADVYEQYF,TGTGCCAGCAGCGCCGACGTCTACGAGCAGTACTTC
TRBV27,TRBJ2-1,once,TRBD2,CASSWMAPIAGGNEQFF,TGTGCCAGCAGTTGGATGGCCCCCATAGCGGGAGGCAATGAGCAGTTCTTC
TRBV19,TRBJ1-2,.,.,CASSILAGGYGYTF,TGTGCCAGTAGTATTCTAGCCGGGGGCTATGGCTACACCTTC
TRBV21-1,TRBJ2-1,.,.,CASNAVLGEQFF,TGTGCCAGCAACGCCGTATTGGGGGAGCAGTTCTTC